The 18 T cell receptor beta chains below all came from one sample that was sequenced in a study of cytomegalovirus exposure and HLA in healthy donors. PCR employed 60 Vbeta and 13 Jbeta primers. Sequencing was performed with immunoSEQ multiplex PCR; in TCRdb, only in-frame clones are kept and a portion is missing. The sample lists more than 150,000 clones; 65% to 85% were seen once. Sequencing used PBMCs. The receptors come from a woman in her forties in good health and CMV-seropositive.

This chain joins TRBV5-5 and TRBJ1-6, with 9 bases matching TRBD1. The length of the CDR3 is 14 residues. The germline V gene encodes CDR1 SGHKS and CDR2 YYEKEE (reference sequence). J gave up 7 bases and V 4 bases, and 3 bases lay outside the gene matches. Written as DNA, the CDR3 is TGTGCCAGCAGCCACGGGACAGGGAATTCACCCCTCCACTTT. It encodes CASSHGTGNSPLHF.

The J gene is TRBJ1-5, the V gene TRBV2; 11 nucleotides match TRBD1. The V gene end was trimmed by 6 bases and the J gene end by 7 bases; junction bases not matched to a gene: 2. The germline CDR1 and CDR2 sequences are SNHLY and FYNNEI. There are 13 residues in the CDR3. CDR3 region: CASRGTGGQPQHF. CDR3 bases: TGTGCCAGCAGGGGGACAGGGGGACAGCCCCAGCATTTT.

The chain employs TRBV13 and TRBJ1-1; tentatively, D is TRBD1 (5 bases). V was cut by 5 bases and J by 7 bases, with 17 bases left in between. The CDR3 totals 14 residues. Germline CDR1 PRHDT, CDR2 FYEKMQ (reference sequence). The CDR3 bases are TGTGCCAGCAGCCAAAACCCAGTGACAGATGAAGCTTTCTTT. Its protein is CASSQNPVTDEAFF.

CDR3 bases: TGTGCCAGTACCTGGACAGGGACGGTCGGGGAGCTGTTTTTT. It yields the protein CASTWTGTVGELFF. V gene TRBV19 combines with J gene TRBJ2-2; 8 bases align to TRBD1. The germline gives CDR1 LNHDA, CDR2 SQIVND (reference sequence). The CDR3 is 14 residues long. The ends lost 7 bases at V and 7 bases at J; junction bases unmatched: 8.

The J gene is TRBJ1-1, the V gene TRBV21-1; TRBD1, as called in the table, went unchecked against the DNA. TRBV21-1 is annotated as a pseudogene. The CDR3 covers 13 residues. The CDR3 coding sequence is TGTGCCAGCAATGACAGGGATCGCACTGAAGCTTTCTTT. The encoded protein is CASNDRDRTEAFF.

The V call is TRBV7-6, the J call TRBJ2-3; perhaps TRBD2 as D (5 bases). This CDR3 is built from 13 residues. Germline-derived CDR1 and CDR2 are SGHVS and FNYEAQ. V lost 4 bases to trimming and J lost 5 bases, with 10 bases between them. The CDR3 loop reads CASSSNAGDTQYF. The DNA for the CDR3 is TGTGCCAGCAGCTCCAACGCGGGAGATACGCAGTATTTT. Complete variable domain (other parts from reference TRBV7-6 and TRBJ2-3): GAGVSQSPRYKVTKRGQDVALRCDPISGHVSLYWYRQALGQGPEFLTYFNYEAQQDKSGLPNDRFSAERPEGSISTLTIQRTEQRDSAMYRCASSSNAGDTQYFGPGTRLTVL.

V is TRBV6-1 and J is TRBJ2-7, with TRBD1 identical over 7 bases. Germline loops: CDR1 MNHNS, CDR2 SASEGT. J was trimmed by 3 bases and V by 1 base; bases with no gene match: 6. The CDR3 covers 15 residues. As DNA, the CDR3 is TGTGCCAGCAGTGAAGATTGGACAGGCTACTACGAGCAGTACTTC. Residues: CASSEDWTGYYEQYF.

The chain couples TRBV10-3 to TRBJ1-1, with unresolved D. This CDR3 is 12 amino acids long. Per the germline V gene, CDR1 is ENHRY and CDR2 is SYGVKD. The V and J ends lost 3 bases and 1 base respectively, with 3 bases between them. In DNA, the CDR3 is TGTGCCATCAGTGAAGCGAACACTGAAGCTTTCTTT. Protein product: CAISEANTEAFF.

CDR3 protein: CASSPRQGSYNEQFF. CDR3 in DNA: TGTGCCAGCAGTCCCCGACAGGGTTCCTACAATGAGCAGTTCTTC. The genes are TRBV6-5 and TRBJ2-1, with TRBD1 matching 7 bases. From germline, CDR1 is MNHEY and CDR2 SVGAGI. This CDR3 spans 15 amino acids. Losses at the gene ends were 5 bases for V and 1 base for J; bases not matched to a gene: 5.

This clone was seen more than once but under ten times. The rearrangement uses TRBV28 and TRBJ2-1; 10 nucleotides line up with TRBD1. This CDR3 is 20 amino acids long. Per the germline V gene, CDR1 is MDHEN and CDR2 is SYDVKM. With V trimmed by 5 bases and J by 0 bases, 16 bases remained unmatched. CDR3 in amino acids: CASSGGGTGVRTSSYNEQFF. The CDR3 bases are TGTGCCAGCAGTGGGGGCGGGACAGGGGTCAGAACGAGCTCCTACAATGAGCAGTTCTTC. The full variable domain, rest sourced from reference TRBV28 and TRBJ2-1, is DVKVTQSSRYLVKRTGEKVFLECVQDMDHENMFWYRQDPGLGLRLIYFSYDVKMKEKGDIPEGYSVSREKKERFSLILESASTNQTSMYLCASSGGGTGVRTSSYNEQFFGPGTRLTVL.

This clone was recorded once. The CDR3 sequence is CSAKDSLNIQYF. The DNA of the CDR3 is TGCAGCGCAAAGGACTCTTTAAACATTCAGTACTTC. The gene calls are TRBV29-1 and TRBJ2-4; D might be TRBD2 (5 bases). The CDR3 contains 12 residues. Germline values: CDR1 SQVTM, CDR2 ANQGSEA. V lost 7 bases and J 6 bases, leaving 13 bases between the germline ends.

This clone was seen once. The chain has TRBV5-1 and TRBJ2-3; perhaps TRBD2 as D (6 bases). The CDR3 consists of 15 residues. The germline V and J ends were trimmed by 4 bases and 0 bases, with 12 bases remaining between them. Looked up from germline, CDR1 is SGHRS and CDR2 is YFSETQ. The CDR3 sequence is CASSAGGPSTDTQYF. The CDR3 region has the DNA TGCGCCAGCAGCGCCGGGGGACCTAGCACAGATACGCAGTATTTT. The whole variable domain, remainder taken from reference TRBV5-1 and TRBJ2-3, is KAGVTQTPRYLIKTRGQQVTLSCSPISGHRSVSWYQQTPGQGLQFLFEYFSETQRNKGNFPGRFSGRQFSNSRSEMNVSTLELGDSALYLCASSAGGPSTDTQYFGPGTRLTVL.

The chain combines TRBV11-2 with TRBJ2-3; 8 bases match TRBD2. After removal of 5 bases from V and 3 bases from J, the junction contained 7 bases not matched to a gene. The CDR3 extends over 15 amino acids. Germline loops: CDR1 SGHAT, CDR2 FQNNGV. This CDR3 reads CASSGTSGGTDTQYF. The CDR3 nucleotides are TGTGCCAGCAGCGGAACGAGCGGGGGAACAGATACGCAGTATTTT.

The table lists this clone with a count of one. The gene calls are TRBV27 and TRBJ2-5; TRBD1 agrees at 7 bases. The J call may be in error: the DNA end matches TRBJ2-7 better. The CDR3 loop spans 14 amino acids. The germline V gene has CDR1 MNHEY and CDR2 SMNVEV (reference sequence). The DNA of the CDR3 is TGTGCCAGCAGTCCCGGGACAGCCATCTACGAGCAGTACTTC. This encodes CASSPGTAIYEQYF.

V is TRBV4-2 and J is TRBJ2-1; TRBD2 is a possible D gene (8 bases). The CDR3 extends over 16 amino acids. V lost 4 bases and J lost 6, with 19 bases in between. Germline V CDR1 and CDR2: LGHNA, YNFKEQ. The CDR3 reads CASSPGGTATSNEQFF. In DNA, the CDR3 is TGTGCCAGCAGCCCGGGAGGGACAGCTACAAGCAATGAGCAGTTCTTC.

This clone was recorded a few times. The chain uses TRBV5-5 and TRBJ1-2, with 9 positions matching TRBD1. V shed 4 bases and J 8 bases; nucleotides not matched to a gene: 9. Germline V lookup: CDR1 SGHKS, CDR2 YYEKEE (reference sequence). The CDR3 is made up of 14 amino acids. CDR3 loop: CASSLRTGGGGYTF. The CDR3 region has the DNA TGTGCCAGCAGCCTACGTACAGGGGGCGGCGGCTACACCTTC. Looking up the rest from reference TRBV5-5 and TRBJ1-2 gives the full variable domain: DAGVTQSPTHLIKTRGQQVTLRCSPISGHKSVSWYQQVLGQGPQFIFQYYEKEERGRGNFPDRFSARQFPNYSSELNVNALLLGDSALYLCASSLRTGGGGYTFGSGTRLTVV.

The chain joins TRBV9 to TRBJ2-5; no definite D call. Gene TRBJ2-7 matches the end of the DNA better, so the J call may be wrong. Germline values: CDR1 SGDLS, CDR2 YYNGEE. The CDR3 contains 14 residues. As DNA, the CDR3 is TGTGCCAGCAGCGTACGTGCGGTACCCTCCGAGCAGTACTTC. It encodes CASSVRAVPSEQYF.

V gene TRBV2 combines with J gene TRBJ1-4; a weak D match, TRBD1 (5 bases). The V gene lost 8 bases and the J gene lost 10 bases, with 14 bases spanning the gap. This CDR3 is 12 amino acids long. The germline V gene encodes CDR1 SNHLY and CDR2 FYNNEI. As DNA, the CDR3 is TGTGCCAGCGACAGCCCGTCCTCAAAACTGTTTTTT. It yields the protein CASDSPSSKLFF.